This T cell receptor beta chain was found in a study of early T cells in non-severe SARS-CoV-2 infection. Study background: Unpaired chains resulted from sequencing bulk RNA of unsorted whole blood.

This clonotype was seen repeatedly, ten times or more. The CDR3 runs 17 residues. Germline values: CDR1 LGHNA, CDR2 YSLEER. V was cut by 0 bases and J by 9 bases, with 22 bases left in between. Via MiXCR, TCRdb re-called the 5' RACE reads, giving one row per CDR3 protein. The data contain fewer than 30,000 distinct CDR3 sequences, 3.5% to 5.5% of them singletons. This receptor was taken from an adult who was a healthcare worker with PCR-confirmed SARS-CoV-2 infection or an uninfected control (not recorded which). Source material: whole blood. This chain connects TRBV4-3 to TRBJ2-3; D is possibly TRBD2 (6 bases). CDR3 DNA sequence: TGCGCCAGCAGCCAAGATGAAATGGGGACTCCCAAGCCGACGCAGTATTTT. Residues: CASSQDEMGTPKPTQYF.